The rows below give T cell receptor beta chains drawn from one sample of a study of somatic mutations in cytotoxic T cells in rheumatoid arthritis. Sequencing used immunoSEQ multiplex PCR; TCRdb keeps in-frame clones, though not all of them. This table holds about 25,000 clones, roughly 74% found once. Sequencing was carried out using CD8+ T cells sorted from blood. Receptor source: a woman aged 18-29 years in good health. Each CDR3 is given with its conserved first and last residue. A D gene is named only where the DNA matches it firmly. Size values are once, few and many counts, or a class for expanded clones, and some rows have none.

.,TRBV6-1,.,TRBJ2-1,CASSDGWAGTWGEQFF,TGTGCCAGCAGTGACGGTTGGGCAGGGACGTGGGGTGAGCAGTTCTTC
.,TRBV11-3,.,TRBJ1-6,CASSSDRSGHNSPLHF,TGTGCCAGCAGCTCAGACAGGTCTGGGCATAATTCACCCCTCCACTTT
.,TRBV30,.,TRBJ2-7,CAWSVGPAAYEQYF,TGTGCCTGGAGTGTCGGGCCTGCCGCCTACGAGCAGTACTTC
.,TRBV18,.,TRBJ2-7,CASSPPIGEAPYEQYF,TGTGCCAGCTCACCCCCAATAGGGGAGGCCCCCTACGAGCAGTACTTC
.,TRBV28,.,TRBJ2-3,CASSRPGHSVDTQYF,TGTGCCAGCAGTCGTCCAGGACATTCTGTGGATACGCAGTATTTT
once,TRBV6-6,.,TRBJ2-3,CASSYPSTDTQYF,TGTGCCAGCAGTTACCCCAGCACAGATACGCAGTATTTT
.,TRBV2,TRBD1,TRBJ1-1,CASSYTGVNTEAFF,TGTGCCAGCAGCTACACAGGGGTGAACACTGAAGCTTTCTTT
.,TRBV28,.,TRBJ1-1,CASSLSVIPAFF,TGTGCCAGCAGTTTAAGCGTGATTCCGGCTTTCTTT
.,TRBV5-6,.,TRBJ1-2,CASSLASIGPNYGYTF,TGTGCCAGCAGCTTGGCCTCTATAGGGCCTAACTATGGCTACACCTTC
few,TRBV28,TRBD1,TRBJ2-1,CASSPHRGSSYNEQFF,TGTGCCAGCAGTCCCCACAGGGGAAGCTCCTACAATGAGCAGTTCTTC
.,TRBV27,TRBD1,TRBJ2-5,CASSLEGAGETQYF,TGTGCCAGCAGTTTAGAGGGGGCTGGTGAGACCCAGTACTTC
.,TRBV28,.,TRBJ2-3,CASSFVAGPSTDTQYF,TGTGCCAGCAGTTTTGTCGCAGGGCCTAGCACAGATACGCAGTATTTT
.,TRBV28,TRBD1,TRBJ2-3,CASSLYRGTDTQYF,TGTGCCAGCAGTTTATACAGGGGGACAGATACGCAGTATTTT
.,TRBV27,TRBD1,TRBJ2-1,CASSWGQGHNEQFF,TGTGCCAGCAGTTGGGGACAGGGCCACAATGAGCAGTTCTTC
.,TRBV6-1,.,TRBJ2-2,CASNGSPGELFF,TGTGCCAGCAACGGGAGCCCCGGGGAGCTGTTTTTT
.,TRBV6-5,.,TRBJ1-4,CASSYSRHGRNEKLFF,TGTGCCAGCAGTTACTCGAGGCACGGACGTAATGAAAAACTGTTTTTT
.,TRBV4-1,TRBD2,TRBJ2-1,CASSQETSGGVYNEQFF,TGCGCCAGCAGCCAAGAGACTAGCGGGGGGGTATACAATGAGCAGTTCTTC
.,TRBV27,TRBD1,TRBJ2-7,CASSFRDRTYEQYF,TGTGCCAGCAGTTTCCGGGACAGGACCTACGAGCAGTACTTC
few,TRBV4-1,TRBD1,TRBJ2-2,CASSQVGTANTGELFF,TGCGCCAGCAGCCAAGTGGGGACAGCCAACACCGGGGAGCTGTTTTTT
once,TRBV6-5,.,TRBJ1-1,CASRVGETNTEAFF,TGTGCCAGCAGAGTAGGGGAGACGAACACTGAAGCTTTCTTT
.,TRBV28,TRBD1,TRBJ1-2,CASGQVYGYTF,TGTGCCAGCGGACAGGTCTATGGCTACACCTTC
few,TRBV9,.,TRBJ1-1,CASSVLRNLNTEAFF,TGTGCCAGCAGCGTCCTTAGAAACTTGAACACTGAAGCTTTCTTT
.,TRBV7-9,.,TRBJ2-1,CASSLEGGSYNEQFF,TGTGCCAGCAGCTTAGAAGGGGGTTCCTACAATGAGCAGTTCTTC
once,TRBV7-9,.,TRBJ2-7,CASSPIMGLYEQYF,TGTGCCAGCAGCCCCATCATGGGTCTCTACGAGCAGTACTTC
.,TRBV29-1,.,TRBJ2-1,CSVFGGTYNEQFF,TGCAGCGTTTTTGGGGGAACCTACAATGAGCAGTTCTTC
once,TRBV10-3,.,TRBJ1-5,CAISESTMGNQPQHF,TGTGCCATCAGTGAGTCGACAATGGGCAATCAGCCCCAGCATTTT
.,TRBV10-3,.,TRBJ1-5,CATPVFPQVSNRPQHF,TGTGCCACCCCCGTTTTCCCCCAGGTAAGCAATCGGCCCCAGCATTTT
few,TRBV14,.,TRBJ2-5,CASSNWRTETQYF,TGTGCCAGCAGCAATTGGAGGACGGAGACCCAGTACTTC
.,TRBV23-1,TRBD2,TRBJ2-1,CASSQPNATMTSGIKLF,TGCGCCAGCAGTCAACCCAACGCAACTATGACTAGCGGGATAAAGCTCTTC
.,TRBV2,.,TRBJ2-5,CASSELRQGQETQYF,TGTGCCAGCAGTGAATTAAGGCAGGGCCAAGAGACCCAGTACTTC
.,TRBV28,.,TRBJ1-1,CASSSTTGKNTEAFF,TGTGCCAGCAGTTCAACAACAGGGAAGAACACTGAAGCTTTCTTT
once,TRBV7-9,.,TRBJ2-3,CASSSPPQGVMDTQYF,TGTGCCAGCAGCTCGCCACCCCAAGGAGTCATGGATACGCAGTATTTT
few,TRBV7-2,TRBD2,TRBJ2-1,CASSLGRAGGQGEQFF,TGTGCCAGCAGCTTAGGGCGAGCGGGAGGGCAGGGTGAGCAGTTCTTC
few,TRBV7-6,.,TRBJ2-7,CASRPGNGYEQYF,TGTGCCAGCAGACCAGGGAACGGCTACGAGCAGTACTTC
.,TRBV28,.,TRBJ2-7,CASSFRGARGEQYF,TGTGCCAGCAGTTTTAGGGGGGCGCGGGGCGAGCAGTACTTC
.,TRBV30,TRBD1,TRBJ1-2,CAIFGTAYGYTF,TGTGCCATCTTCGGGACAGCGTATGGCTACACCTTC
once,TRBV4-1,.,TRBJ1-1,CASSQDPGGMNTEAFF,TGCGCCAGCAGCCAAGACCCAGGAGGGATGAACACTGAAGCTTTCTTT
.,TRBV4-1,.,TRBJ2-2,CASSQGGRGPTGELFF,TGCGCCAGCAGCCAAGGGGGGCGGGGACCCACCGGGGAGCTGTTTTTT
.,TRBV5-6,.,TRBJ2-1,CASSLVQLVGEQFF,TGTGCCAGCAGCTTGGTACAGCTTGTGGGTGAGCAGTTCTTC
.,TRBV7-9,.,TRBJ2-2,CASSAQGSGELFF,TGTGCCAGCAGCGCACAGGGCTCCGGGGAGCTGTTTTTT
.,TRBV7-6,.,TRBJ2-2,CASSRTTGPRTGELFF,TGTGCCAGCAGCCGAACGACAGGCCCAAGGACCGGGGAGCTGTTTTTT
.,TRBV7-2,.,TRBJ1-4,CASSSLDGGKLFF,TGTGCCAGCAGCTCACTGGATGGGGGAAAACTGTTTTTT
.,TRBV6-1,TRBD1,TRBJ1-5,CASTRDRGPPLLHF,TGTGCCTCCACCCGGGACAGGGGACCCCCCTTGCTGCATTTT
.,TRBV19,.,TRBJ2-7,CASRVAKYPYEQYF,TGTGCCAGTAGGGTCGCCAAGTATCCCTACGAGCAGTACTTC
.,TRBV4-1,TRBD1,TRBJ1-1,CASSPDRDTEAFF,TGCGCCAGCAGCCCTGACAGGGACACTGAAGCTTTCTTT
once,TRBV28,.,TRBJ1-1,CASSDRSNTEAFF,TGTGCCAGCAGTGACAGGTCGAACACTGAAGCTTTCTTT
.,TRBV6-5,.,TRBJ2-1,CASRETEYNEQFF,TGTGCCAGCAGAGAGACCGAATACAATGAGCAGTTCTTC
.,TRBV9,.,TRBJ2-1,CASSRDTSSSNEQFF,TGTGCCAGCAGCCGGGACACCAGCAGTAGCAATGAGCAGTTCTTC
.,TRBV7-6,.,TRBJ2-7,CASSHTTEDYEQYF,TGTGCCAGCAGCCACACGACGGAAGACTACGAGCAGTACTTC
.,TRBV27,.,TRBJ1-1,CASSISVNTEAFF,TGTGCCAGCAGTATATCGGTGAACACTGAAGCTTTCTTT